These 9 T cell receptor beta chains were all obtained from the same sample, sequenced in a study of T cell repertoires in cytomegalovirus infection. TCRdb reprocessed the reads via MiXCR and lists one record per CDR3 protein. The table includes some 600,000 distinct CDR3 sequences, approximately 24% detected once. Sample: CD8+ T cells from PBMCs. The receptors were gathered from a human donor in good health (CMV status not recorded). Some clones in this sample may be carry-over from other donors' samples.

CDR3 coding DNA: TGTGCCACCAGTCCAGGGTTTGAGCAGTTCTTC. It codes for CATSPGFEQFF. The chain employs TRBV24-1 and TRBJ2-1, with D possibly matching TRBD1 (5 bases). This CDR3 comprises 11 residues. V was clipped by 6 bases and J by 9 bases, with 8 bases between them. Germline lookup yields CDR1 KGHDR and CDR2 SFDVKD.

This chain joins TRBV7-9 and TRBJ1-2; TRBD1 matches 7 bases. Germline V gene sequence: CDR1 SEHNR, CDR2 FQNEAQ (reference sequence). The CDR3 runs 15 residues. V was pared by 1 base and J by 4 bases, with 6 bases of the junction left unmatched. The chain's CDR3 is CASSLEGQKGYGYTF. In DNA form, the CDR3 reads TGTGCCAGCAGCTTAGAGGGACAGAAAGGCTATGGCTACACCTTC.

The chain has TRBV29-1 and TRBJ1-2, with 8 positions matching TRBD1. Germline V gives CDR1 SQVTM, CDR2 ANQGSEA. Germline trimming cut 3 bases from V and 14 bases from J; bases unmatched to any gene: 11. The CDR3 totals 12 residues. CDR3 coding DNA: TGCAGCGTTGAGGGCAGGGGGCTTAAGGGGACCTTC. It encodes CSVEGRGLKGTF.

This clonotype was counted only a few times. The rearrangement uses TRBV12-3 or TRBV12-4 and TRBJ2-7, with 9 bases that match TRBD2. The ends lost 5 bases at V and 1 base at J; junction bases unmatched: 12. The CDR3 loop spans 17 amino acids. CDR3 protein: CASSQDPWTSASYEQYF. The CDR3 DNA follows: TGTGCCAGCAGTCAAGACCCCTGGACTAGCGCGTCCTACGAGCAGTACTTC.

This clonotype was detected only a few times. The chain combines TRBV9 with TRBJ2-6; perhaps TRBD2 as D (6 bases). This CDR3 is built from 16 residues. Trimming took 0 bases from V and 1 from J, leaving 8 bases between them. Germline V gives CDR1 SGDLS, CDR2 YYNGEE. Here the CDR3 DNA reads TGTGCCAGCAGCGTAGGAAGCGGGTCTGGGGCCAACGTCCTGACTTTC. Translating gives CASSVGSGSGANVLTF.

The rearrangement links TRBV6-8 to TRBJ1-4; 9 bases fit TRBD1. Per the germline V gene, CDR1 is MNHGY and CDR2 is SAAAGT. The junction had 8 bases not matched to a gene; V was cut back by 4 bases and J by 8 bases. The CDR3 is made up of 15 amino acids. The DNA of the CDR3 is TGTGCCAGCAGTTCGGCGGGACAGGGTCGCGAAAAACTGTTTTTT. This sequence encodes CASSSAGQGREKLFF.

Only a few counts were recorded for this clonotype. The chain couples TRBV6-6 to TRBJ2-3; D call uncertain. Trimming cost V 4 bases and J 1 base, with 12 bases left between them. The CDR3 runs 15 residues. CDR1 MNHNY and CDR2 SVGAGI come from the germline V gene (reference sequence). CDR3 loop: CASSFNRPGTDTQYF. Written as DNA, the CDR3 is TGTGCCAGCAGTTTCAACCGGCCTGGCACAGATACGCAGTATTTT.

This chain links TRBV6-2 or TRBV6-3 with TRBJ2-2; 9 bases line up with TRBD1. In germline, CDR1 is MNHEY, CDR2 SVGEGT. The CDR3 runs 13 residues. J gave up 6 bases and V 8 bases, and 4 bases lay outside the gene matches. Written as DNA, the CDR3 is TGTGCCAGCGGCCGGGACAGGGCCGGGGAGCTGTTTTTT. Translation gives CASGRDRAGELFF.

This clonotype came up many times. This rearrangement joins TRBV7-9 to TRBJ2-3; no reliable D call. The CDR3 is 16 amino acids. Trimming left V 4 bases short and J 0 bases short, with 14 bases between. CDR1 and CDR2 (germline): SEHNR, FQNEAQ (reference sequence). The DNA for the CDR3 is TGTGCCAGCAGCTCGAACAACCGGGCAAGCACAGATACGCAGTATTTT. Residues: CASSSNNRASTDTQYF.